The T cell receptor beta chain described here comes from a study of blood T cell repertoires in COVID-19. Study in general: Acute and convalescent COVID-19 samples came from the United States, Italy and Spain. From T cells, B-cell-depleted T cells, or PBMCs came the material, which was cDNA or gDNA.

This CDR3 region has 13 residues. Trimming at V came to 3 bases and at J to 4 bases, leaving 2 bases not matched to a gene. In the authors' workflow: Nucleated cell counts were estimated from reference gene primer amplification. Sequencing used immunoSEQ multiplex PCR; TCRdb keeps in-frame clones, though not all of them. The D gene and trimming were derived from the DNA, and the V and J assignments and clone size from that table. Of 150,000 to 200,000 clones detected, about four fifths appear once; the ten largest clones hold 8% to 9.5%. The clonotype comes from a woman in her 70s with acute or convalescent COVID-19. The sample consisted of peripheral blood. The chain has TRBV12-3 or TRBV12-4 and TRBJ1-2; 7 nucleotides align to TRBD1. DNA of the CDR3: TGTGCCAGCAGTTTGGGACAGCCCTATGGCTACACCTTC. It specifies CASSLGQPYGYTF.